These T cell receptor beta chains were read from a single sample in a study of blood T cells in healthy people across ages. TCRdb passed the 5' RACE reads through MiXCR, listing each CDR3 protein once. Here the sample spans about a million distinct CDR3 sequences, around 46% being singletons. Sequenced sample: blood. These receptor sequences come from a man aged 30 to 45 in good health. Each CDR3 is given with its conserved first and last residue. D genes are given only for firm matches. Clone size is given for some rows only: seen once, a few or many times, or a class if the clone is expanded.

D	V	length	size	J	CDR3	DNA
.	TRBV11-2	15	.	TRBJ2-7	CASSLTYVGVYEQYF	TGTGCCAGCAGCCTTACCTATGTCGGAGTCTACGAGCAGTACTTC
.	TRBV29-1	12	few	TRBJ1-1	CSVVPTTGEAFF	TGCAGCGTTGTCCCAACGACGGGGGAAGCTTTCTTT
.	TRBV3-1	13	.	TRBJ1-6	CASSQDENSPLHF	TGTGCCAGCAGCCAAGACGAAAATTCACCCCTCCACTTT
TRBD1	TRBV5-1	16	.	TRBJ2-1	CASSLGQVTSYNEQFF	TGCGCCAGCAGCTTAGGACAGGTCACAAGCTACAATGAGCAGTTCTTC
.	TRBV6-6	16	.	TRBJ2-7	CASISRSGTGPYEQYF	TGTGCCAGCATCTCCCGGTCCGGGACTGGACCCTACGAGCAGTACTTC
.	TRBV12-3/TRBV12-4	14	.	TRBJ2-7	CASSVGVEPYEQYF	TGTGCCAGCAGTGTCGGGGTTGAGCCCTACGAGCAGTACTTC
TRBD2	TRBV9	18	.	TRBJ2-1	CACSVGSVGRGGYNEQFF	TGTGCCTGTAGCGTAGGTTCGGTCGGGCGGGGGGGCTACAATGAGCAGTTCTTC
TRBD1	TRBV20-1	19	few	TRBJ2-7	CSALDGIRQGVFVGDEQYF	TGCAGTGCCCTCGATGGTATTCGTCAGGGGGTTTTTGTAGGGGACGAGCAGTACTTC
.	TRBV27	13	.	TRBJ2-2	CASSPGLRGELFF	TGTGCCAGCAGTCCGGGACTCCGGGGGGAGCTGTTTTTT
.	TRBV7-9	15	.	TRBJ2-7	CASSIRGNLPYEQYF	TGTGCCAGCAGTATCCGGGGCAACCTCCCCTACGAGCAGTACTTC
.	TRBV18	16	.	TRBJ2-3	CASSPLRLPNTDTQYF	TGTGCCAGCTCACCCTTACGACTACCTAACACAGATACGCAGTATTTT
.	TRBV7-2	17	few	TRBJ2-2	CASSLDQQGRGSGELFF	TGTGCCAGCAGCTTAGACCAACAGGGTCGAGGGTCCGGGGAGCTGTTTTTT
TRBD2	TRBV4-3	15	.	TRBJ2-5	CASSQPSGGVNEQYF	TGCGCCAGCAGCCAACCTAGCGGGGGGGTCAATGAGCAGTACTTC
TRBD1	TRBV4-2	14	.	TRBJ2-1	CASSQGGQANEQFF	TGTGCCAGCAGCCAAGGAGGACAGGCCAATGAGCAGTTCTTC
.	TRBV30	15	.	TRBJ1-5	CAWTGTGRAHQPQHF	TGTGCCTGGACTGGAACTGGCAGGGCCCATCAGCCCCAGCATTTT
TRBD2	TRBV5-1	16	.	TRBJ2-3	CASSLLGGRASDTQYF	TGCGCCAGCAGCTTGTTGGGCGGGAGGGCCTCAGATACGCAGTATTTT
.	TRBV7-2	13	.	TRBJ1-2	CASRKADNYGYTF	TGTGCCAGCAGAAAGGCAGACAACTATGGCTACACCTTC
.	TRBV19	13	.	TRBJ1-2	CASSMAADYGYTF	TGTGCCAGTAGTATGGCAGCGGACTATGGCTACACCTTC